This T cell receptor (beta chain) originates from a study of OX40 agonist ivuxolimab in advanced cancers. Study summary: An agonistic human IgG2 monoclonal antibody against OX40 (CD134) was given. Hepatocellular carcinoma, melanoma, renal cell or head and neck cancer affected the dose-escalation patients.

Note on this clone: Antigen: not known.

Repertoires were generated with immunoSEQ multiplex PCR, while TCRdb's copy carries only in-frame clones and drops some. The sample has 45,000 to 60,000 clones; 91% are singletons. Study findings and constraints: Among T cells, CD8+ cells averaged more expanded clones than CD4+ cells.

The TCR originated in an adult with an advanced solid tumor such as melanoma, head and neck, liver or kidney cancer. Material: CD4+ or CD8+ T cells sorted from blood, obtained in a trial of the OX40 agonist ivuxolimab.

CDR3 bases: TGTGCCAGCAGTTTCGTTGGGGGCGAGCAGTACTTC. Residues: CASSFVGGEQYF. The rearrangement links TRBV28 to TRBJ2-7, with D perhaps given as TRBD1 or TRBD2 (5 bases each). Germline V gene data show CDR1 as MDHEN and CDR2 as SYDVKM. The CDR3 consists of 12 residues. Deletions cut 3 bases from V and 6 bases from J, with 9 bases between.